This T cell receptor beta chain comes out of a study of T cell responses to AZD1222 COVID-19 vaccine. This CDR3 contains 15 residues. Trimming took 4 bases from V and 0 from J; bases not matched to a gene: 4. Germline V gene sequence: CDR1 MGHRA, CDR2 YSYEKL. Only in-frame clones appear in the TCRdb table, and some are missing; sequencing was by immunoSEQ multiplex PCR. This sample has roughly 120,000 clones, with around 92% found just once. The source of this sequence is an adult in good health. V gene TRBV4-1 combines with J gene TRBJ2-7, with TRBD2 matching 9 bases. Material: peripheral blood, obtained on day 0 of AZD1222 vaccination. The CDR3 DNA reads TGCGCCAGCAGCCTAGCGGGACTAGCCTCCTACGAGCAGTACTTC. Translation gives CASSLAGLASYEQYF.